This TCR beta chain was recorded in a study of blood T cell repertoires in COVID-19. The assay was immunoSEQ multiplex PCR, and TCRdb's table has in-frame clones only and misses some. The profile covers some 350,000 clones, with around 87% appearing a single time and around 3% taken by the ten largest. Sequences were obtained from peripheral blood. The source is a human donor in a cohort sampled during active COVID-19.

In DNA form, the CDR3 reads TGTGCCAGCTCACCGCGTGTAGAGACCGGGGAGCTGTTTTTT. Amino acids: CASSPRVETGELFF. V is TRBV18 and J is TRBJ2-2; D uncertain. This CDR3 is built from 14 residues. Trimming stripped 3 bases from V and 5 bases from J, with 10 bases between. CDR1 and CDR2 from the germline V gene are KGHSH and LQKENI.